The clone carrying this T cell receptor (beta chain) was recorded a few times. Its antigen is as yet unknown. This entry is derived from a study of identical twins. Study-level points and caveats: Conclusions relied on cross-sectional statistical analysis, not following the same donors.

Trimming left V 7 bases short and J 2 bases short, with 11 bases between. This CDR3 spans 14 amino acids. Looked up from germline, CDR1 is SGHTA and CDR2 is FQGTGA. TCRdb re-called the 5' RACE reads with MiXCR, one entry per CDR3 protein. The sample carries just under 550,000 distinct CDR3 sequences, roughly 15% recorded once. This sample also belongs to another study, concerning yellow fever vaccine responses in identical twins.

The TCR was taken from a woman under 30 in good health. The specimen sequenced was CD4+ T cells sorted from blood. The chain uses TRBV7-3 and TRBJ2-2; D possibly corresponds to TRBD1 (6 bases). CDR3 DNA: TGTGCCAGCACCAGGGGCCCAAACACCGGGGAGCTGTTTTTT. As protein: CASTRGPNTGELFF. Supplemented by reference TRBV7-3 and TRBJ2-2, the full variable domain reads GAGVSQTPSNKVTEKGKYVELRCDPISGHTALYWYRQSLGQGPEFLIYFQGTGAADDSGLPNDRFFAVRPEGSVSTLKIQRTERGDSAVYLCASTRGPNTGELFFGEGSRLTVL.